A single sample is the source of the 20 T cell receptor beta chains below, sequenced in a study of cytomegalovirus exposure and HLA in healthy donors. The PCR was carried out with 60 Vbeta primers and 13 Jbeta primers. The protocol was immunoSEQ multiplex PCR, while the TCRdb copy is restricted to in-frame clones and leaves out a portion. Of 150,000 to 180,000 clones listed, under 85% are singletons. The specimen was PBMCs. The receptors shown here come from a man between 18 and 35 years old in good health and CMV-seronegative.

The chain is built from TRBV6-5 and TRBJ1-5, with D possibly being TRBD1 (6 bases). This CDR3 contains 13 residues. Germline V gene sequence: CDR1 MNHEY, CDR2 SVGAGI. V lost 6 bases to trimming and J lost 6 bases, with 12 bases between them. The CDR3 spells CASRGGESQPQHF. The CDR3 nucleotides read TGTGCCAGCAGAGGGGGGGAATCTCAGCCCCAGCATTTT.

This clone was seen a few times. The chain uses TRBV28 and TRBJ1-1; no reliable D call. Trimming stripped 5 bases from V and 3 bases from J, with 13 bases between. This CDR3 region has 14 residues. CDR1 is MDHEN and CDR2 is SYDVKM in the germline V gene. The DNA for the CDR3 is TGTGCCAGCAGTCCAACCCTTAGCGACACTGAAGCTTTCTTT. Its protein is CASSPTLSDTEAFF. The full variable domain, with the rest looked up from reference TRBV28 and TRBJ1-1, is DVKVTQSSRYLVKRTGEKVFLECVQDMDHENMFWYRQDPGLGLRLIYFSYDVKMKEKGDIPEGYSVSREKKERFSLILESASTNQTSMYLCASSPTLSDTEAFFGQGTRLTVV.

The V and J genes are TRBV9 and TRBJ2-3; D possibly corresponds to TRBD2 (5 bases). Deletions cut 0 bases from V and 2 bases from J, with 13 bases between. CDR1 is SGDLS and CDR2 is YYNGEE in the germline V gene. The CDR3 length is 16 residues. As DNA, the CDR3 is TGTGCCAGCAGCGTAGAACTAGGCCTAATCACAGATACGCAGTATTTT. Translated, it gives CASSVELGLITDTQYF.

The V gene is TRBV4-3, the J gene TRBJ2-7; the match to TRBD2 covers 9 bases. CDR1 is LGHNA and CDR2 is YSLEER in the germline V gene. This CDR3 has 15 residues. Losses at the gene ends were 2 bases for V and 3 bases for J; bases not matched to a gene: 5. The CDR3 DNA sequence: TGCGCCAGCAGCCAATTGGCGGGGGGGGACTACGAGCAGTACTTC. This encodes CASSQLAGGDYEQYF.

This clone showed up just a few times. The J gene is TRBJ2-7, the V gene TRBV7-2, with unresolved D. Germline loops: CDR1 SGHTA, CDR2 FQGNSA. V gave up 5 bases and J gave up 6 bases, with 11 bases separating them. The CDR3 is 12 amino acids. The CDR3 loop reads CASSLDVAEQYF. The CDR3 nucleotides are TGTGCCAGCAGCCTCGATGTGGCCGAGCAGTACTTC.

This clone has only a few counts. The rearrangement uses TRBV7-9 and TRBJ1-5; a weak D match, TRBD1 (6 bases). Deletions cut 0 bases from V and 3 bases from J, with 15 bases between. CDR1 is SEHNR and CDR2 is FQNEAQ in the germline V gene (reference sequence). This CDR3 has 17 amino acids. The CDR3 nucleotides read TGTGCCAGCAGCTTAGCCGGGGGGCATTGGGACAATCAGCCCCAGCATTTT. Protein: CASSLAGGHWDNQPQHF.

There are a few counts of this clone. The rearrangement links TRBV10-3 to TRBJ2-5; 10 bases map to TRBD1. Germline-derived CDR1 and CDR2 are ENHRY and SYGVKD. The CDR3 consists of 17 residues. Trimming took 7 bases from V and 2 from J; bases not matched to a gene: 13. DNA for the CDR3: TGTGCCATCACTCCGGGACAGGGGAGGGGGAGGCAAGAGACCCAGTACTTC. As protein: CAITPGQGRGRQETQYF.

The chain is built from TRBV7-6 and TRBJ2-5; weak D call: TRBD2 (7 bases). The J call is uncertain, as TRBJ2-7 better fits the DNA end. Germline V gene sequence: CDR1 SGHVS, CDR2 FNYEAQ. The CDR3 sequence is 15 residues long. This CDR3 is CASSFLGGALDEQYF. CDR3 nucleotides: TGTGCCAGCAGCTTCTTGGGGGGGGCATTAGACGAGCAGTACTTC.

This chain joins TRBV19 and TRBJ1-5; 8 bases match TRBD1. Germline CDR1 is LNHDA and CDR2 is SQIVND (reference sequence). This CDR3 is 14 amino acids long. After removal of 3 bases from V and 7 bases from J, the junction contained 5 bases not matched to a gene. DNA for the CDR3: TGTGCCAGTAGTATTCAGGGGGCGCGACAGCCCCAGCATTTT. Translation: CASSIQGARQPQHF.

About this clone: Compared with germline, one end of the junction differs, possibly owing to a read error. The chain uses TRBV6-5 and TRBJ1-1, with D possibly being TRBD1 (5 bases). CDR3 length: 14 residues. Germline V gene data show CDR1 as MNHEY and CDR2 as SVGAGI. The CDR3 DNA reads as TGTGCCATCAGTGAGGGGACTGTGAACACTGAAGCTTTCTTT. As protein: CAISEGTVNTEAFF.

Here the CDR3 reads CASSRAGGPYEQYV. As DNA, the CDR3 is TGTGCCAGCAGCCGAGCGGGGGGGCCGTACGAGCAGTACGTC. The chain is built from TRBV28 and TRBJ2-7; 10 bases align to TRBD2. The length of the CDR3 is 14 residues. J was trimmed by 4 bases and V by 6 bases; bases with no gene match: 6. Per the germline V gene, CDR1 is MDHEN and CDR2 is SYDVKM.

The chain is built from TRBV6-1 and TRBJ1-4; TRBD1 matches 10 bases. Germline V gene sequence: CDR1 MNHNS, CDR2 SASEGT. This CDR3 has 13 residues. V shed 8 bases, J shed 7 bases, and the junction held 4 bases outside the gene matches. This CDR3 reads CASLRDRGEKLFF. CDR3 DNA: TGTGCCAGCCTCCGGGACAGGGGTGAAAAACTGTTTTTT.

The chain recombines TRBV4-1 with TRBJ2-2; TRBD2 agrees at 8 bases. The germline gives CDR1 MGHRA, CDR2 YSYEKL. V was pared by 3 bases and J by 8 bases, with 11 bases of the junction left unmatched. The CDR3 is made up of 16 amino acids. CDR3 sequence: CASSHRVRGGEGELFF. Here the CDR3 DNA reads TGCGCCAGCAGCCACCGAGTCCGGGGGGGTGAAGGGGAGCTGTTTTTT.

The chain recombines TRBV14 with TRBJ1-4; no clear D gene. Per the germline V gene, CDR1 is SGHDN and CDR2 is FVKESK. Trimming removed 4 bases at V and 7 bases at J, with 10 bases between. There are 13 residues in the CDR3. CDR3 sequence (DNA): TGTGCCAGCAGCCGAAACTCACTTGAAAAACTGTTTTTT. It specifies CASSRNSLEKLFF.

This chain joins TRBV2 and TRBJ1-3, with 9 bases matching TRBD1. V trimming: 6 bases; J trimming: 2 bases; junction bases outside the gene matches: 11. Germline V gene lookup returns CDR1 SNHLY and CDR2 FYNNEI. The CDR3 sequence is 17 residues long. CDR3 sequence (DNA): TGTGCCAGCAGAATACCGGGACAGGGATCACCTGGAAACACCATATATTTT. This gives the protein CASRIPGQGSPGNTIYF.

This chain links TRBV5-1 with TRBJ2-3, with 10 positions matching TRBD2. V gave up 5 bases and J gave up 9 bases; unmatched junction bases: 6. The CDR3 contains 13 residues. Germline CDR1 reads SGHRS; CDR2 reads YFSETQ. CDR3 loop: CASRAGGEETQYF. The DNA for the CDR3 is TGCGCCAGCAGAGCGGGGGGGGAGGAAACGCAGTATTTT.

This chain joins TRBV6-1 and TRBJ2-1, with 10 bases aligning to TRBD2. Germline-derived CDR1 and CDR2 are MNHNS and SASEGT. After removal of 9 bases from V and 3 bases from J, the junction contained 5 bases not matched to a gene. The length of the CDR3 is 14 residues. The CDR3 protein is CASRLAGNYNEQFF. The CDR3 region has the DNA TGTGCCAGTAGACTAGCGGGCAACTACAATGAGCAGTTCTTC.

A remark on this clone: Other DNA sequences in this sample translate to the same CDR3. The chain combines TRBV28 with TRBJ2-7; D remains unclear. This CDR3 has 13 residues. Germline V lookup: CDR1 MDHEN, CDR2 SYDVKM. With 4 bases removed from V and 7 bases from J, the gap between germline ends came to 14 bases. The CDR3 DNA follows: TGTGCCAGCAGTTCACACTATCTGGAGGAGCAGTACGTC. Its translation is CASSSHYLEEQYV.

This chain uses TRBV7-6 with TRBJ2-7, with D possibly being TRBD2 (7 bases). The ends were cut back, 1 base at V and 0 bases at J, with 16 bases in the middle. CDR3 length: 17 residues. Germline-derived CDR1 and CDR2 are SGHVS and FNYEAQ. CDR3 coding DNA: TGTGCCAGCAGCTTAGAGGGGGGGGAAGGGACCTCCTACGAGCAGTACTTC. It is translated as CASSLEGGEGTSYEQYF.

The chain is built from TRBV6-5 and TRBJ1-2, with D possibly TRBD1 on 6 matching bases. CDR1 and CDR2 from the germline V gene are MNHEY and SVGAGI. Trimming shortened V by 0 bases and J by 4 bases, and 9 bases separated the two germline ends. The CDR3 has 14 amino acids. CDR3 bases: TGTGCCAGCAGTTACTCGAACAGGGTCTATGGCTACACCTTC. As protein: CASSYSNRVYGYTF.